This T cell receptor (beta chain) was sequenced during a study of cytomegalovirus exposure and HLA in healthy donors. The germline V gene has CDR1 GTSNPN and CDR2 SVGIG (reference sequence). The V end lost 2 bases, the J end lost 4 bases, and 9 bases lay between the germline ends. CDR3 length: 14 residues. Study-wide findings and caveats: A likely sequencing artifact accounted for one observed cluster of highly shared sequence variants.

The PCR ran on 60 Vbeta and 13 Jbeta primers. Repertoires were generated with immunoSEQ multiplex PCR, while TCRdb's copy carries only in-frame clones and drops some. The table shows around 130,000 clones, with around 70% occurring only once. Though nominally healthy at sampling, donors likely had unrecorded immune exposures. Concerning this clone itself: Its matching antigen is unknown.

What was sequenced was PBMCs. This sequence joins TRBV30 and TRBJ2-6; tentatively, D is TRBD1 (5 bases). The sequence was obtained from a middle-aged woman in good health and CMV-seropositive. Here the CDR3 DNA reads TGTGCCTGGAGTCCAGGGAACGGGGCCAACGTCCTGACTTTC. Amino acids: CAWSPGNGANVLTF.